Included here is one T cell receptor beta chain sequence, with context. Its antigen is currently not known. No clone much larger than this one lies a single base away; base qualities are absent. The CDR3 regions of human TCRbeta chains were analyzed by immunosequencing. Concerning the study's data processing: Repertoire TCRs were checked for matches against a reference library of SARS-CoV-2-specific TCRs that had been generated using the MIRA antigen-specificity platform. Breadth meant the fraction of unique TCRs that were SARS-CoV-2-associated, whereas depth meant the fraction of total T cells that were SARS-CoV-2-associated. Using the MIRA data, every spike-specific TCR was mapped to the spike region that the TCR reacted to and assigned to either a CD4 or a CD8 class. Log10-transformed breadth and depth values were compared by one-way ANOVA with Sidak's multiple comparisons tests. Sourced from immuneACCESS, this table was stored by TCRdb with only in-frame sequences that have V and J called. A share of the clones is absent; for the studies checked, an unresolved V gene accounts for under half, and the remainder has no known explanation. The D gene and trimming were derived from the DNA, and the V and J assignments and clone size from that table. The sample yields 98,000 or so clones; around nine tenths were counted once. Clones ranked in the top ten supply 3.3% of the sample.

V was cut back by 5 bases and J by 7 bases, leaving a gap of 21 bases between them. Reading from cysteine to phenylalanine, the CDR3 counts 14 amino acids. The only DNA kept is the CDR3, 42 bases in frame from the first base. CDR1 and CDR2, per the germline V gene, are SQVTM and ANQGSEA. The data derive from a study of T cell responses to AZD1222 COVID-19 vaccine (dated by TCRdb to the early 2020s). In the study overall: A total of approximately 240 trial participants underwent TCR sequencing, of whom about 200 had received two doses of AZD1222 and roughly 26 had received two doses of the MenACWY control vaccine. Trial participants were enrolled into age subgroups of 18-55, 56-69 and 70-plus years, which contained roughly 150, 30 and 60 TCR-sequenced participants, respectively.

General study outcomes and caveats: Most participants were white British and females outnumbered males, and the authors suggested that clonal diversity may have been underestimated. CD4 TCRs associated with the vaccine covered the entire spike protein, and the dominant responses were in regions 160-218 and 743-854. No day 14 peak-response samples were available, so repertoires were characterized only after the peak T cell response. A significant rise in spike-specific TCR breadth and depth was observed after two AZD1222 doses relative to day 0 and relative to MenACWY recipients. In the small 56-69-year group, the increase in depth fell short of significance, most likely because of low power. Nearly half of unique spike-specific TCRs reportedly recognized epitopes outside regions mutated in the B.1.351 and B.1.1.7 variants. Conclusions about previously exposed vaccinees were limited because only six AZD1222 recipients were SARS-CoV-2 seropositive at baseline.

This sample's time point label indicates: about 28 days (+/-7) after the second vaccine dose. In the paper's terms, the treatment or condition label means: meningococcal conjugate vaccine given as trial control. Samples from vaccinated people were obtained from the UK trials COV001 and COV002, which included a single-blind randomized controlled phase 2/3 trial of AZD1222 (ChAdOx1 nCoV-19) in healthy adults. For TCRbeta chain sequencing, PBMC samples were collected from trial participants at day 0 and at day 28 after the second dose. Here the sequenced sample was peripheral blood, taken 28 days after the second dose of the MenACWY control vaccine. The V gene is TRBV29-1 and the J gene is TRBJ2-7; TRBD2 is perhaps the D gene, given 6 matching bases. The sequence came from an adult who received the MenACWY meningococcal vaccine as a control. The CDR3 protein sequence reads: CSVSRAGLQGEQYF. The DNA reads as follows: TGCAGCGTTTCTCGTGCGGGACTCCAAGGGGAGCAGTACTTC.